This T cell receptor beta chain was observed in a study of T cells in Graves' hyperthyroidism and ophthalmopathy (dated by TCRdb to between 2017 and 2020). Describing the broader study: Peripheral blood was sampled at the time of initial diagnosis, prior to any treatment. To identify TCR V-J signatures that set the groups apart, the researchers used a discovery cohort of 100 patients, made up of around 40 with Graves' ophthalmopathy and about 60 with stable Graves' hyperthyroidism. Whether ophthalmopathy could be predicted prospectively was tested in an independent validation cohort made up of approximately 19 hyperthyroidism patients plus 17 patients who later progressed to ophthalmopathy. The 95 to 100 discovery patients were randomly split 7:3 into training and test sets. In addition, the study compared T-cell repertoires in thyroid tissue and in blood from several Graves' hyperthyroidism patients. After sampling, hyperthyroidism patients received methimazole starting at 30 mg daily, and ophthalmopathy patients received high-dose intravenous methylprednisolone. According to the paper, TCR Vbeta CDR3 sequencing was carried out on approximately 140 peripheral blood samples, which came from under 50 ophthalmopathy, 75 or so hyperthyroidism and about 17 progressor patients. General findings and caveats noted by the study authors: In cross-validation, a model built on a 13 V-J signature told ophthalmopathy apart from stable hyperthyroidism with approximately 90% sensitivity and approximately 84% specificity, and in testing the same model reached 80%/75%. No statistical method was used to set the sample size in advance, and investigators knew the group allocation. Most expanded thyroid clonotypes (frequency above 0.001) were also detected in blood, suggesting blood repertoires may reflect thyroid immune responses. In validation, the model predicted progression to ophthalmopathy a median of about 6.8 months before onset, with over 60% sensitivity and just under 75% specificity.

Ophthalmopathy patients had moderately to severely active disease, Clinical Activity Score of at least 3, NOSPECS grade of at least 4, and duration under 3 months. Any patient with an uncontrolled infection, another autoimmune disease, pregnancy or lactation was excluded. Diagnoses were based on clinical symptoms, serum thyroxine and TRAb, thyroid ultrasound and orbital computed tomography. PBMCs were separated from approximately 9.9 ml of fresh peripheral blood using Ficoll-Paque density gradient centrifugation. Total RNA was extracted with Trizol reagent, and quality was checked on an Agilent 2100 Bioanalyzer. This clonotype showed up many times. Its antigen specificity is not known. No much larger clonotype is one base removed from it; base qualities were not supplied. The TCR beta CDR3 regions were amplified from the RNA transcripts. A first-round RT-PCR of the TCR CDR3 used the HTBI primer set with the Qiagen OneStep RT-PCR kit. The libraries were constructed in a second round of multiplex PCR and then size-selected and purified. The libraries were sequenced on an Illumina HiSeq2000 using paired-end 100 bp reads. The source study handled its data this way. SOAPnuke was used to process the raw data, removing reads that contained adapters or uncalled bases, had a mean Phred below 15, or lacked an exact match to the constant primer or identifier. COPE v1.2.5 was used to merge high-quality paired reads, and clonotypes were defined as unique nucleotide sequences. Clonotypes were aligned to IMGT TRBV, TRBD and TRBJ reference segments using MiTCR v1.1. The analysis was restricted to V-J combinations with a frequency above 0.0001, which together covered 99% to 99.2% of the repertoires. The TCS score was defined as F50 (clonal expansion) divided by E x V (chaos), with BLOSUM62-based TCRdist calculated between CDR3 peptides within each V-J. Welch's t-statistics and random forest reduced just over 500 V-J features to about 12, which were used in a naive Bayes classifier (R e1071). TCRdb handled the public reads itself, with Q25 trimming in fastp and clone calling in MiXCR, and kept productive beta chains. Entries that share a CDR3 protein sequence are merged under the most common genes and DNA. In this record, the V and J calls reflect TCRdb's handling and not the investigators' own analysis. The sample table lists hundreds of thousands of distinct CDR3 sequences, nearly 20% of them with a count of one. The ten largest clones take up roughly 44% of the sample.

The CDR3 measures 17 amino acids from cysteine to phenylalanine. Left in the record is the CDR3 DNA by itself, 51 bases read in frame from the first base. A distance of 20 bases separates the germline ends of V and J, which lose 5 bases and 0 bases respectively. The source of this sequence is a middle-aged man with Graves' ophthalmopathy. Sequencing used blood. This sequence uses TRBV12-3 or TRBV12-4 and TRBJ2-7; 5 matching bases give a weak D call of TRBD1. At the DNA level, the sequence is TGTGCCAGCAGTCCGGCCACAGGACGAACCAGCTCCTACGAGCAGTACTTC. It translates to CASSPATGRTSSYEQYF.